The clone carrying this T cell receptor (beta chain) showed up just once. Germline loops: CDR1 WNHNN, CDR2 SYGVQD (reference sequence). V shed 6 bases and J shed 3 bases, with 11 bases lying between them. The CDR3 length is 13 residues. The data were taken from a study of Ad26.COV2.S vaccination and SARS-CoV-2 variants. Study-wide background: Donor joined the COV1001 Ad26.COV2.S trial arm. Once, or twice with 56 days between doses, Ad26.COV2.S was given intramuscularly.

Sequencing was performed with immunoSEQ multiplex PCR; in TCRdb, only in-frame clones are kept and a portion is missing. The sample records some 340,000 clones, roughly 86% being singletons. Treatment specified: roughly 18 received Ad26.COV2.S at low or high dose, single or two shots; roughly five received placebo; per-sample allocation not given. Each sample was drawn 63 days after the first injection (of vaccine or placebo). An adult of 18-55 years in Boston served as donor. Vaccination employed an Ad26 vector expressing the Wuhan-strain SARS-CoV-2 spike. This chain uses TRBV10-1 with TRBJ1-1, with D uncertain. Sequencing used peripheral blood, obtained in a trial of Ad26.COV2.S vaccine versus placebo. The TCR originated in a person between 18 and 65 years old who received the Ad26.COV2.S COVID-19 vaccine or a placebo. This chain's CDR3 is CASSATVYTEAFF. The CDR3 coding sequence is TGCGCCAGCAGCGCTACGGTGTACACTGAAGCTTTCTTT.